Presented here are 10 T cell receptor beta chains from one specimen sequenced in a study of response to subunit inactivated influenza vaccine. One entry per CDR3 protein, called by TCRdb with MiXCR from the RT-PCR reads. The table includes about 780,000 distinct CDR3 sequences, roughly 20% detected once. Material: PBMCs from blood, obtained around 5 days after vaccination. The source is a man in his forties or fifties who received an inactivated influenza vaccine.

This clonotype has a handful of counts. The chain uses TRBV5-1 and TRBJ2-5; perhaps TRBD1 as D (6 bases). Germline CDR1 SGHRS, CDR2 YFSETQ. V was clipped by 4 bases and J by 3 bases, with 13 bases between them. There are 14 residues in the CDR3. CDR3 loop: CASSGGQPKETQYF. The CDR3 nucleotides read TGCGCCAGCAGCGGGGGACAACCTAAAGAGACCCAGTACTTC. Based on the CDR3 plus reference TRBV5-1 and TRBJ2-5, the full variable domain is KAGVTQTPRYLIKTRGQQVTLSCSPISGHRSVSWYQQTPGQGLQFLFEYFSETQRNKGNFPGRFSGRQFSNSRSEMNVSTLELGDSALYLCASSGGQPKETQYFGPGTRLLVL.

This clonotype came up a few times. The rearrangement uses TRBV3-1 and TRBJ2-1; TRBD2 might be the D (5 bases). CDR1 is LGHDT and CDR2 is YNNKEL in the germline V gene (reference sequence). V shed 1 base and J shed 4 bases, with 11 bases lying between them. The CDR3 has 15 residues. Here the CDR3 DNA reads TGTGCCAGCAGCCAAGGGTGGGAGTCATACAATGAGCAGTTCTTC. Amino acid sequence: CASSQGWESYNEQFF.

The gene calls are TRBV10-1 and TRBJ2-7; TRBD1 is a possible D gene (5 bases). The CDR3 is made up of 12 amino acids. V lost 4 bases to trimming and J lost 3 bases, with 7 bases between them. The germline V gene encodes CDR1 WNHNN and CDR2 SYGVQD (reference sequence). The CDR3 is CASSVTDYEQYF. CDR3 nucleotide sequence: TGCGCCAGCAGTGTGACAGACTACGAGCAGTACTTC.

The chain carries TRBV28 and TRBJ2-7; TRBD2 is a possible D gene (5 bases). The CDR3 covers 13 residues. CDR1 and CDR2 from the germline V gene are MDHEN and SYDVKM. The V end was cut by 5 bases, the J end by 1 base, with 9 bases between. CDR3 loop: CASSGGRSYEQYF. The CDR3 DNA reads as TGTGCCAGCAGTGGAGGACGGTCCTACGAGCAGTACTTC.

The V call is TRBV7-9, the J call TRBJ1-5; TRBD1 is a possible D gene (6 bases). Between the trimmed V and J ends, which lost 5 bases and 1 base, there was a span of 18 bases. The CDR3 is 17 residues long. Germline CDR1 SEHNR, CDR2 FQNEAQ (reference sequence). This CDR3 reads CASSAGAGKGSNQPQHF. CDR3 nucleotides: TGTGCCAGCAGCGCGGGGGCAGGGAAGGGGAGCAATCAGCCCCAGCATTTT.

This clonotype was observed a handful of times. The chain employs TRBV20-1 and TRBJ2-3; unclear D gene. With 4 bases removed from V and 2 bases from J, the gap between germline ends came to 7 bases. Germline values: CDR1 DFQATT, CDR2 SNEGSKA (reference sequence). The CDR3 totals 12 residues. The CDR3 DNA reads as TGCAGTGCTACGAACCCCACAGATACGCAGTATTTT. Translation gives CSATNPTDTQYF.

The rearrangement joins TRBV6-5 to TRBJ2-7; no firm D call. The CDR3 is 15 residues long. V was trimmed by 4 bases and J by 1 base, leaving 14 bases between them. The germline V gene has CDR1 MNHEY and CDR2 SVGAGI. The DNA for the CDR3 is TGTGCCAGCAGTTTTGGCGGTCTGGGATCCTACGAGCAGTACTTC. This translates into CASSFGGLGSYEQYF.

The chain has TRBV12-3 or TRBV12-4 and TRBJ2-6; D possibly corresponds to TRBD1 (7 bases). The V and J ends lost 3 bases and 2 bases respectively, with 14 bases between them. The CDR3 spans 17 residues. This CDR3 is CASSFPRGTPGANVLTF. The CDR3 DNA reads TGTGCCAGCAGTTTTCCCAGGGGGACTCCTGGGGCCAACGTCCTGACTTTC.

V usage is TRBV7-2 and J usage is TRBJ2-3; D is unresolved. The germline CDR1 and CDR2 sequences are SGHTA and FQGNSA. CDR3 length: 17 residues. V lost 5 bases and J lost 1, with 19 bases in between. The CDR3 DNA sequence: TGTGCCAGCAGCACCATCAGACCCACGGCTGGCACAGATACGCAGTATTTT. Translating gives CASSTIRPTAGTDTQYF.

This clonotype came up many times. This chain links TRBV28 with TRBJ2-7; D gene unclear. V was trimmed by 2 bases and J by 7 bases, leaving 12 bases between them. Looked up from germline, CDR1 is MDHEN and CDR2 is SYDVKM. The CDR3 runs to 13 residues. CDR3 nucleotides: TGTGCCAGCAGTTTAGTCTCCTCGCGGGAGCAGTACTTC. Its protein is CASSLVSSREQYF. Supplemented by reference TRBV28 and TRBJ2-7, the full variable domain reads DVKVTQSSRYLVKRTGEKVFLECVQDMDHENMFWYRQDPGLGLRLIYFSYDVKMKEKGDIPEGYSVSREKKERFSLILESASTNQTSMYLCASSLVSSREQYFGPGTRLTVT.